Listed here are 27 T cell receptor beta chains from one sample, sequenced in a study of blood T cell repertoires in COVID-19. Measured with immunoSEQ multiplex PCR; TCRdb has only the in-frame clones, and not every one. Here the sample spans about 130,000 clones, about 88% being singletons. Sequencing input: peripheral blood. These receptors originate from a woman aged 80 or over with acute or convalescent COVID-19.

V is TRBV5-1 and J is TRBJ2-2; 10 bases fit TRBD2. The V gene end was trimmed by 3 bases and the J gene end by 7 bases; junction bases not matched to a gene: 9. Germline CDR1 reads SGHRS; CDR2 reads YFSETQ. This CDR3 comprises 16 residues. In DNA, the CDR3 is TGCGCCAGCAGCTCCTACTCCGGGACTAGCGTCGGGGAGCTGTTTTTT. This codes for CASSSYSGTSVGELFF.

The chain couples TRBV6-2 or TRBV6-3 to TRBJ1-5; 7 bases are a match to TRBD1. Germline CDR1 reads MNHEY; CDR2 reads SVGEGT. CDR3 length equals 15 residues. V shed 6 bases and J 6 bases; nucleotides not matched to a gene: 11. The CDR3 DNA sequence: TGTGCCAGCAGCCGAGCGATGACAGGGACTCAGCCCCAGCATTTT. As protein: CASSRAMTGTQPQHF.

The V and J genes are TRBV5-4 and TRBJ2-3; 7 nucleotides line up with TRBD1. CDR1 and CDR2 from the germline V gene are SGHNT and YYREEE (reference sequence). There are 15 residues in the CDR3. Unmatched junction bases numbered 11, after V lost 4 bases and J lost 6 bases. The CDR3 is CASSVNRGLYDTQYF. CDR3 in DNA: TGTGCCAGCAGCGTAAACAGGGGTTTGTATGATACGCAGTATTTT.

The CDR3 spells CASRNPGPDTQYF. CDR3 nucleotide sequence: TGTGCCAGCAGAAACCCAGGGCCAGATACGCAGTATTTT. V gene TRBV6-5 combines with J gene TRBJ2-3; possible D gene TRBD1, 5 bases. V dropped 6 bases and J dropped 4 bases, with 11 bases sitting between them. Looked up from germline, CDR1 is MNHEY and CDR2 is SVGAGI. The CDR3 is 13 residues long.

The V and J genes are TRBV15 and TRBJ1-1; 7 positions match TRBD1. V lost 2 bases, J lost 3 bases, and 6 bases stayed unmatched. The CDR3 length is 15 residues. From germline, CDR1 is LNHNV and CDR2 YYDKDF (reference sequence). CDR3 DNA sequence: TGTGCCACCAGCAGACCAGGACAGGATCACACTGAAGCTTTCTTT. This encodes CATSRPGQDHTEAFF.

The chain is built from TRBV18 and TRBJ1-2, with 7 bases that match TRBD1. From germline, CDR1 is KGHSH and CDR2 LQKENI. The CDR3 covers 13 residues. V lost 8 bases, J lost 4 bases, and 7 bases stayed unmatched. CDR3 protein: CASRWTGSYGYTF. The CDR3 nucleotides are TGTGCCAGCCGATGGACAGGCAGCTATGGCTACACCTTC.

Only one count was recorded for this clone. This rearrangement joins TRBV5-4 to TRBJ1-3; D is possibly TRBD1 (6 bases). Germline V gene lookup returns CDR1 SGHNT and CDR2 YYREEE (reference sequence). Trimming left V 2 bases short and J 3 bases short, with 12 bases between. The CDR3 loop spans 15 amino acids. The CDR3 is CASSFRQDHGNTIYF. In nucleotides, the CDR3 is TGTGCCAGCAGCTTCCGACAGGACCATGGAAACACCATATATTTT.

The chain uses TRBV7-6 and TRBJ1-4, with TRBD1 matching 8 bases. After removal of 5 bases from V and 12 bases from J, the junction contained 17 bases not matched to a gene. The CDR3 sequence is 16 residues long. The germline V gene has CDR1 SGHVS and CDR2 FNYEAQ. The CDR3 is CASSPPWTGTNVELFF. In DNA form, the CDR3 reads TGTGCCAGCAGCCCACCATGGACAGGGACTAATGTCGAACTGTTTTTT.

The chain recombines TRBV19 with TRBJ2-1; the match to TRBD1 covers 7 bases. The germline V gene encodes CDR1 LNHDA and CDR2 SQIVND (reference sequence). The CDR3 totals 15 residues. V lost 1 base, J lost 6 bases, and 6 bases stayed unmatched. The CDR3: CASSIAGQKINEQFF. The CDR3 region has the DNA TGTGCCAGTAGTATAGCGGGACAGAAAATCAATGAGCAGTTCTTC.

This chain joins TRBV6-2 or TRBV6-3 and TRBJ1-6; TRBD1 matches 9 bases. The V segment lost 1 base and the J segment 2 bases; nucleotides outside the gene matches: 12. Germline V gene sequence: CDR1 MNHEY, CDR2 SVGEGT. This CDR3 contains 20 residues. The CDR3: CASSYFPGQGKNTYNSPLHF. CDR3 nucleotide sequence: TGTGCCAGCAGTTACTTTCCGGGACAGGGTAAGAACACCTATAATTCACCCCTCCACTTT.

The chain carries TRBV6-5 and TRBJ1-6; D perhaps matches TRBD1 (5 bases). The germline V and J ends were trimmed by 8 bases and 7 bases, with 15 bases remaining between them. This CDR3 comprises 14 residues. In germline, CDR1 is MNHEY, CDR2 SVGAGI. The CDR3 coding sequence is TGTGCCAGCCACATCGGGGGAATCAATTCACCCCTCCACTTT. Amino acid sequence: CASHIGGINSPLHF.

The V gene is TRBV6-2 or TRBV6-3, the J gene TRBJ1-6; possibly TRBD1 for D (5 bases). The CDR3 spans 15 residues. Germline V gene sequence: CDR1 MNHEY, CDR2 SVGEGT. Trimming left V 2 bases short and J 7 bases short, with 12 bases between. CDR3 amino acids: CASSYRGDVNSPLHF. Here the CDR3 DNA reads TGTGCCAGCAGTTACCGGGGGGACGTAAATTCACCCCTCCACTTT.

This clone was observed a handful of times. The CDR3 region has the DNA TGTGCCAGCTCACCACAAACTCGAACCTACGAGCAGTACTTC. Translating it yields CASSPQTRTYEQYF. The chain couples TRBV18 to TRBJ2-7; D remains ambiguous. The V end was cut by 1 base, the J end by 2 bases, with 9 bases between. The CDR3 consists of 14 residues. The germline V gene has CDR1 KGHSH and CDR2 LQKENI. The complete variable domain, with remaining parts taken from reference TRBV18 and TRBJ2-7, reads NAGVMQNPRHLVRRRGQEARLRCSPMKGHSHVYWYRQLPEEGLKFMVYLQKENIIDESGMPKERFSAEFPKEGPSILRIQQVVRGDSAAYFCASSPQTRTYEQYFGPGTRLTVT.

The gene calls are TRBV5-1 and TRBJ2-1, with 7 bases fitting TRBD2. In germline, CDR1 is SGHRS, CDR2 YFSETQ. V was clipped by 0 bases and J by 7 bases; unmatched bases: 13. CDR3 size: 17 residues. CDR3 in amino acids: CASSLEAVGGSRNEQFF. The CDR3 nucleotides read TGCGCCAGCAGCTTGGAGGCGGTCGGGGGGTCAAGGAATGAGCAGTTCTTC.

The J gene is TRBJ2-5, the V gene TRBV15, with D possibly matching TRBD2 (5 bases). V dropped 1 base and J dropped 1 base, with 10 bases sitting between them. Germline loops: CDR1 LNHNV, CDR2 YYDKDF (reference sequence). The CDR3 has 15 amino acids. CDR3 loop: CATSRGSGVQETQYF. The CDR3 DNA sequence: TGTGCCACCAGCAGAGGTTCCGGGGTCCAAGAGACCCAGTACTTC.

The chain carries TRBV9 and TRBJ2-3; D unclear. This CDR3 comprises 16 residues. The germline V gene encodes CDR1 SGDLS and CDR2 YYNGEE. Trimming removed 7 bases at V and 0 bases at J, with 18 bases between. For the CDR3, the DNA is TGTGCCAGCGACTCTTACGGGTTAACTAGCACAGATACGCAGTATTTT. Amino acids: CASDSYGLTSTDTQYF.

In its sample, this clone was seen once. The rearrangement links TRBV3-1 (or the pseudogene TRBV3-2) to TRBJ2-2; D call uncertain. The CDR3 sequence is 16 residues long. CDR1 and CDR2 (germline): LGHDT, YNNKEL (reference sequence). The V gene lost 2 bases and the J gene lost 5 bases, with 15 bases spanning the gap. The CDR3 spells CASSQFVSADTGELFF. In DNA form, the CDR3 reads TGTGCCAGCAGCCAATTCGTGAGTGCGGATACCGGGGAGCTGTTTTTT.

The chain couples TRBV5-1 to TRBJ2-5; TRBD2 matches 11 bases. V lost 0 bases to trimming and J lost 4 bases; unmatched junction nucleotides: 2. This CDR3 comprises 15 residues. Per the germline V gene, CDR1 is SGHRS and CDR2 is YFSETQ. CDR3 residues: CASSLVLAGGETQYF. The CDR3 nucleotides are TGCGCCAGCAGCTTGGTTCTAGCGGGAGGAGAGACCCAGTACTTC.

This clone showed up just once. The V gene is TRBV5-1, the J gene TRBJ1-3, with TRBD1 matching 7 bases. Germline CDR1 SGHRS, CDR2 YFSETQ. The CDR3 totals 14 residues. J was trimmed by 4 bases and V by 5 bases; bases with no gene match: 6. The CDR3, as DNA: TGCGCCAGCAGACTTCCGGGACAGGGAAACACCATATATTTT. It translates to CASRLPGQGNTIYF.

In its sample, this clone was seen once. This sequence joins TRBV6-1 and TRBJ1-3; D possibly corresponds to TRBD1 (5 bases). V was shortened by 3 bases and J by 1 base, with 7 bases between the two germline ends. This CDR3 is built from 14 residues. The germline gives CDR1 MNHNS, CDR2 SASEGT. The CDR3 region is CASSDQGSGNTIYF. The CDR3 nucleotides read TGTGCCAGCAGTGATCAGGGATCTGGAAACACCATATATTTT.

This clone was recorded once. The J gene is TRBJ2-1, the V gene TRBV6-4, with TRBD2 matching 11 bases. Germline lookup yields CDR1 MRHNA and CDR2 SNTAGT. The CDR3 contains 14 residues. V dropped 6 bases and J dropped 8; count of bases not matched to a gene: 6. The CDR3 sequence: CASSLAGGSYEQFF. CDR3 in DNA: TGTGCCAGCAGCTTAGCGGGGGGGTCGTATGAGCAGTTCTTC.

The V call is TRBV7-9, the J call TRBJ2-3; maybe TRBD2 (7 bases). Germline V gene sequence: CDR1 SEHNR, CDR2 FQNEAQ (reference sequence). With 0 bases removed from V and 2 bases from J, the gap between germline ends came to 18 bases. The CDR3 has 18 amino acids. The CDR3 sequence is CASSLAWGAGALTDTQYF. The DNA of the CDR3 is TGTGCCAGCAGCTTAGCGTGGGGCGCGGGGGCCCTCACAGATACGCAGTATTTT.

J is TRBJ2-7 and V is TRBV2, with D uncertain. With 6 bases removed from V and 5 bases from J, the gap between germline ends came to 11 bases. Per germline, CDR1 SNHLY and CDR2 FYNNEI. This CDR3 spans 12 amino acids. CDR3 nucleotides: TGTGCCAGCAGAGCCTCCTATGACGAGCAGTACTTC. It yields the protein CASRASYDEQYF.

This chain joins TRBV3-1 (or the pseudogene TRBV3-2) and TRBJ1-1; weak D call: TRBD1 (5 bases). The CDR3 has 14 residues. Germline CDR1 reads LGHDT; CDR2 reads YNNKEL (reference sequence). V was pared by 6 bases and J by 8 bases, with 19 bases between. CDR3 amino acids: CASSGAASFSEAFF. CDR3 bases: TGTGCCAGCAGTGGGGCAGCAAGTTTTTCAGAAGCTTTCTTT.

This chain uses TRBV5-1 with TRBJ2-1; the match to TRBD2 covers 14 bases. The CDR3 loop spans 16 amino acids. V was pared by 3 bases and J by 7 bases, with 6 bases of the junction left unmatched. Germline V CDR1 and CDR2: SGHRS, YFSETQ. The CDR3 loop reads CASSSGLAGVRNEQFF. CDR3 bases: TGCGCCAGCAGCTCGGGACTAGCGGGAGTAAGGAATGAGCAGTTCTTC.

J is TRBJ1-4 and V is TRBV7-9; TRBD1 matches at 7 bases. V lost 3 bases to trimming and J lost 8 bases; unmatched junction nucleotides: 6. The V gene's germline CDR1 is SEHNR and CDR2 FQNEAQ (reference sequence). This CDR3 is 14 amino acids long. The CDR3 spells CASSLGTEREKLFF. CDR3 in DNA: TGTGCCAGCAGCTTGGGGACAGAGAGGGAAAAACTGTTTTTT.

This chain connects TRBV9 to TRBJ2-3, with TRBD2 identical over 8 bases. Germline CDR1 is SGDLS and CDR2 is YYNGEE. Germline trimming cut 2 bases from V and 0 bases from J; bases unmatched to any gene: 5. The CDR3 runs to 16 residues. CDR3 sequence reads: CASSVRAGDSTDTQYF. The CDR3 DNA follows: TGTGCCAGCAGCGTCCGAGCGGGGGATAGCACAGATACGCAGTATTTT.